Listed below are T cell receptor beta chains from one sample, sequenced in a study of type 1 and type 2 diabetes patients. TCRdb itself ran the multiplex PCR reads through MiXCR, one entry per CDR3 protein. The data hold fewer than 300,000 distinct CDR3 sequences, with 40% to 50% observed a single time. The specimen was peripheral blood mononuclear cells (PBMCs). All receptors derive from a man aged 18 to 29 with type 2 diabetes. Both conserved end residues are part of each CDR3. Each record gives: clone size, D gene, V gene, J gene, CDR3 protein, CDR3 DNA. A D gene is named only where the DNA matches it firmly. Expanded clones are given a class, and other clones once, few, many or no size at all.

>-|-|TRBV19|TRBJ1-2
CASSIGRHYGYTF
TGTGCCAGTAGTATAGGCCGCCACTATGGCTACACCTTC
>-|TRBD2|TRBV10-2|TRBJ2-3
CASSGGLAGPYTDTQYF
TGCGCCAGCAGTGGGGGACTAGCGGGTCCCTACACAGATACGCAGTATTTT
>-|-|TRBV9|TRBJ2-6
CASSTKGAGANVLTF
TGTGCCAGCAGCACGAAGGGAGCTGGGGCCAACGTCCTGACTTTC
>once|TRBD2|TRBV12-3/TRBV12-4|TRBJ2-5
CASSDNSGKEETQYF
TGTGCCAGCAGTGATAATAGCGGGAAGGAGGAGACCCAGTACTTC
>few|TRBD1|TRBV24-1|TRBJ2-5
CATSEAGQGLETQYF
TGTGCCACCAGTGAGGCGGGACAGGGATTAGAGACCCAGTACTTC
>-|-|TRBV12-3/TRBV12-4|TRBJ2-7
CASSLVEEQYF
TGTGCCAGCAGCTTAGTAGAGGAGCAGTACTTC
>-|TRBD1|TRBV7-9|TRBJ1-6
CATSRGQVSTIYNSPLHF
TGTGCCACTTCACGGGGACAGGTTTCCACAATCTATAATTCACCCCTCCACTTT
>few|-|TRBV13|TRBJ2-7
CASSPSFGTSYEQYF
TGTGCCAGCAGCCCGTCCTTCGGGACGTCCTACGAGCAGTACTTC
>-|-|TRBV12-3/TRBV12-4|TRBJ2-1
CASTRGDNEQFF
TGTGCCAGCACCAGGGGGGACAATGAGCAGTTCTTC
>-|TRBD1|TRBV19|TRBJ2-3
CASTPTGGGDTQYF
TGTGCCAGTACCCCGACAGGGGGGGGAGATACGCAGTATTTT
>few|-|TRBV12-3/TRBV12-4|TRBJ1-1
CASSLMGMNTEAFF
TGTGCCAGCAGTTTAATGGGAATGAACACTGAAGCTTTCTTT
>few|TRBD1|TRBV20-1|TRBJ2-7
CSARDRDRGDEQYF
TGCAGTGCTAGAGACCGGGACAGGGGGGACGAGCAGTACTTC
>once|-|TRBV7-8|TRBJ1-6
CASSSWGQDSPLHF
TGTGCCAGCAGCTCGTGGGGGCAGGATTCACCCCTCCACTTT
>-|-|TRBV7-3|TRBJ1-2
CASTIPPYGYTF
TGTGCCAGCACCATCCCCCCGTATGGCTACACCTTC
>-|TRBD1|TRBV19|TRBJ2-6
CASTSPGQTFSGANVLTF
TGTGCCAGTACCTCACCGGGACAGACCTTCTCTGGGGCCAACGTCCTGACTTTC
>few|-|TRBV12-3/TRBV12-4|TRBJ2-7
CASSADRNYEQYF
TGTGCCAGCAGCGCCGACAGAAATTACGAGCAGTACTTC
>few|-|TRBV19|TRBJ2-2
CASRDITGELFF
TGTGCCAGTAGAGACATTACCGGGGAGCTGTTTTTT
>-|-|TRBV30|TRBJ2-3
CAWGGGTDTQYF
TGTGCCTGGGGGGGCGGGACAGATACGCAGTATTTT
>-|-|TRBV25-1|TRBJ2-7
CASERAYEQYF
TGTGCCAGCGAGAGGGCTTACGAGCAGTACTTC
>-|TRBD2|TRBV2|TRBJ2-4
CASRKLAGKNIQYF
TGTGCCAGCAGGAAACTAGCGGGGAAAAACATTCAGTACTTC
>-|-|TRBV15|TRBJ2-7
CATSDIDSYEQYF
TGTGCCACCAGTGATATAGATTCCTACGAGCAGTACTTC
>few|-|TRBV7-2|TRBJ2-1
CASRLANEQFF
TGTGCCAGCAGATTGGCTAATGAGCAGTTCTTC
>once|TRBD1|TRBV5-1|TRBJ2-3
CASTLTGQGSTDTQYF
TGCGCCAGCACCCTGACCGGACAGGGGAGCACAGATACGCAGTATTTT
>-|-|TRBV10-3|TRBJ2-6
CAIRADSGANVLTF
TGTGCCATCAGGGCGGACTCTGGGGCCAACGTCCTGACTTTC
>many|-|TRBV10-3|TRBJ1-1
CAISQPENTEAFF
TGTGCCATCAGCCAGCCAGAGAACACTGAAGCTTTCTTT
>-|TRBD2|TRBV2|TRBJ2-1
CASSEEGLAGYEQFF
TGTGCCAGCAGTGAAGAAGGACTAGCGGGATATGAGCAGTTCTTC
>many|-|TRBV2|TRBJ1-2
CASSEDGPTSYYGYTF
TGTGCCAGCAGTGAGGACGGACCAACATCCTACTATGGCTACACCTTC
>few|TRBD2|TRBV2|TRBJ2-3
CASSYQAGGRITDTQYF
TGTGCCAGCAGTTATCAAGCGGGAGGGCGTATCACAGATACGCAGTATTTT
>few|-|TRBV19|TRBJ1-1
CASSIGDGEYAEAFF
TGTGCCAGTAGTATAGGAGACGGTGAGTACGCTGAAGCTTTCTTT
>few|TRBD1|TRBV15|TRBJ2-5
CATSRTGEGETQYF
TGTGCCACCAGTAGGACAGGGGAGGGAGAGACCCAGTACTTC
>-|-|TRBV6-6|TRBJ1-1
CASSYSVVWDTEAFF
TGTGCCAGCAGTTACTCCGTGGTATGGGACACTGAAGCTTTCTTT
>few|-|TRBV20-1|TRBJ2-7
CSARDRHWYEQYF
TGCAGTGCTAGAGATCGCCATTGGTACGAGCAGTACTTC
>-|-|TRBV7-2|TRBJ2-3
CASTEGHDTQYF
TGTGCCAGCACCGAAGGGCACGATACGCAGTATTTT
>-|TRBD1|TRBV19|TRBJ1-2
CASSRKGALVYGYTF
TGTGCCAGTAGTAGGAAGGGGGCGCTGGTCTATGGCTACACCTTC
>-|-|TRBV2|TRBJ2-3
CASSHRSDTQYF
TGTGCCAGCAGTCATAGATCAGATACGCAGTATTTT
>-|TRBD1|TRBV11-2|TRBJ1-2
CASSQEGSGTANYGYTF
TGCGCCAGCAGCCAAGAGGGCTCTGGGACAGCGAACTATGGCTACACCTTC
>-|-|TRBV6-1|TRBJ1-2
CASSGNGRGVTRCTF
TGTGCCAGCAGTGGGAATGGAAGGGGGGTTACTAGGTGCACCTTC
>few|TRBD2|TRBV2|TRBJ2-3
CVTAGRADTQYF
TGTGTCACGGCAGGGAGGGCAGATACGCAGTATTTT
>-|TRBD2|TRBV27|TRBJ2-3
CASSSLGAGGIADTQYF
TGTGCCAGCAGTTCCCTCGGGGCGGGGGGTATAGCAGATACGCAGTATTTT
>-|-|TRBV11-1|TRBJ2-2
CASSQGQSTGELFF
TGTGCCAGCAGCCAAGGACAGTCCACCGGGGAGCTGTTTTTT
>-|TRBD1|TRBV14|TRBJ2-7
CASSATPGQRTYEQYF
TGTGCCAGCAGCGCAACTCCGGGACAGAGAACCTACGAGCAGTACTTC
>-|-|TRBV7-3|TRBJ1-2
CASSSRGYTF
TGTGCCAGCAGTTCCCGTGGCTACACCTTC
>-|TRBD2|TRBV5-1|TRBJ2-5
CASSLVGGAFETQYF
TGTGCCAGCAGCTTGGTCGGGGGGGCCTTTGAGACCCAGTACTTC
>-|-|TRBV10-3|TRBJ1-1
CAIRQDGGGPEAFF
TGTGCCATCAGACAGGATGGAGGGGGGCCTGAAGCTTTCTTT
>-|TRBD1|TRBV30|TRBJ1-2
CAWSAGGTGVYGYTF
TGTGCCTGGAGTGCCGGCGGGACAGGGGTTTATGGCTACACCTTC
>-|-|TRBV9|TRBJ1-1
CASSREETEAFF
TGTGCCAGCAGCCGAGAAGAGACTGAAGCTTTCTTT
>once|TRBD1|TRBV2|TRBJ2-7
CASSKNRGSEQYF
TGTGCCAGCAGTAAAAACAGGGGGTCCGAGCAGTACTTC
>many|-|TRBV10-3|TRBJ1-4
CATPTDTGHEKLFF
TGTGCCACTCCGACCGACACGGGTCATGAAAAACTGTTTTTT
>-|-|TRBV19|TRBJ2-5
CASSIDPGAETQYF
TGTGCCAGTAGTATAGATCCCGGGGCAGAGACCCAGTACTTC
>-|-|TRBV12-3/TRBV12-4|TRBJ1-2
CTSSSDQGPPLGYTF
TGTACCAGCAGTTCCGACCAGGGCCCGCCCCTCGGCTACACCTTC
>many|-|TRBV7-2|TRBJ1-1
CASSLGRNTEAFF
TGTGCCAGCAGCTTAGGGAGGAACACTGAAGCTTTCTTT
>-|-|TRBV28|TRBJ1-2
CASSSPDSYGYTF
TGTGCCAGCAGTTCCCCAGACAGCTATGGCTACACCTTC